Presented here are 13 T cell receptor beta chains from one specimen sequenced in a study of STAT5B mutations in CD4+ large granular lymphocyte leukemia. Data came from immunoSEQ multiplex PCR; TCRdb stores just in-frame clones and leaves some out. The table records tens of thousands of clones, about 70% of them present only once. The sample taken for sequencing was CD4+ T cells from blood buffy coats. Receptors were obtained from a human donor in good health.

This chain connects TRBV30 to TRBJ1-1; D is unresolved. The germline gives CDR1 GTSNPN, CDR2 SVGIG (reference sequence). This CDR3 is built from 13 residues. The V end was cut by 3 bases, the J end by 0 bases, with 8 bases between. The CDR3 DNA is TGTGCCTGGAGCAGAACGATGAACACTGAAGCTTTCTTT. Amino acid sequence: CAWSRTMNTEAFF. Supplemented by reference TRBV30 and TRBJ1-1, the full variable domain reads SQTIHQWPATLVQPVGSPLSLECTVEGTSNPNLYWYRQAAGRGLQLLFYSVGIGQISSEVPQNLSASRPQDRQFILSSKKLLLSDSGFYLCAWSRTMNTEAFFGQGTRLTVV.

The chain carries TRBV5-8 and TRBJ1-1; TRBD1 agrees at 7 bases. Trimming cost V 4 bases and J 0 bases; bases outside gene matches: 9. CDR1 and CDR2 (germline): SGHTS, YDEGEE. The CDR3 has 16 residues. This CDR3 reads CASSSYRGKMNTEAFF. The CDR3 DNA reads TGTGCCAGCAGCAGTTACAGGGGAAAGATGAACACTGAAGCTTTCTTT. Supplemented by reference TRBV5-8 and TRBJ1-1, the full variable domain reads EAGVTQSPTHLIKTRGQQATLRCSPISGHTSVYWYQQALGLGLQFLLWYDEGEERNRGNFPPRFSGRQFPNYSSELNVNALELEDSALYLCASSSYRGKMNTEAFFGQGTRLTVV.

The chain uses TRBV25-1 and TRBJ2-5; D gene ambiguous. V dropped 1 base and J dropped 2 bases, with 5 bases sitting between them. Germline V gene sequence: CDR1 MGHDK, CDR2 SYGVNS. The CDR3 is 13 amino acids. DNA of the CDR3: TGTGCCAGCAGTGAATTCAGACAAGAGACCCAGTACTTC. Translating gives CASSEFRQETQYF.

The chain couples TRBV5-1 to TRBJ2-1; 9 nucleotides agree with TRBD2. This CDR3 spans 14 amino acids. From germline, CDR1 is SGHRS and CDR2 YFSETQ. V shed 4 bases, J shed 9 bases, and the junction held 8 bases outside the gene matches. The CDR3 reads CASSVSGGVSEQFF. CDR3 nucleotides: TGCGCCAGCAGCGTTAGCGGGGGTGTGAGTGAGCAGTTCTTC.

This sequence joins TRBV2 and TRBJ2-7; TRBD1 is a possible D gene (5 bases). Trimming removed 6 bases at V and 2 bases at J, with 11 bases between. Germline CDR1 and CDR2: SNHLY and FYNNEI. The CDR3 is made up of 13 amino acids. CDR3: CASRSDRAYEQYF. Here the CDR3 DNA reads TGTGCCAGCAGGTCAGACAGAGCCTACGAGCAGTACTTC.

This clone was seen a single time. The chain joins TRBV28 to TRBJ2-5; D might be TRBD1 (6 bases). V gave up 6 bases and J gave up 1 base, with 12 bases separating them. The CDR3 is 14 amino acids. From germline, CDR1 is MDHEN and CDR2 SYDVKM. CDR3 DNA sequence: TGTGCCAGCAGCTTCTGGACAGCCCAAGAGACCCAGTACTTC. It yields the protein CASSFWTAQETQYF.

The table lists this clone with a few counts. This chain connects TRBV19 to TRBJ2-5; the match to TRBD1 covers 11 bases. CDR1 and CDR2 from the germline V gene are LNHDA and SQIVND (reference sequence). V shed 1 base, J shed 2 bases, and the junction held 3 bases outside the gene matches. The CDR3 runs 16 residues. The CDR3 sequence is CASSIGGTGGQETQYF. The DNA of the CDR3 is TGTGCCAGTAGTATAGGCGGGACAGGGGGGCAAGAGACCCAGTACTTC.

V usage is TRBV5-6 and J usage is TRBJ2-5; the D gene is possibly TRBD2 (5 bases). V lost 1 base and J lost 5, with 12 bases in between. The CDR3 loop spans 14 amino acids. Germline loops: CDR1 SGHDT, CDR2 YYEEEE. The CDR3 DNA sequence: TGTGCCAGCAGCTTGTCAGTATCGGGGGAGACCCAGTACTTC. Residues: CASSLSVSGETQYF. The variable domain in full, completed from reference TRBV5-6 and TRBJ2-5, reads DAGVTQSPTHLIKTRGQQVTLRCSPKSGHDTVSWYQQALGQGPQFIFQYYEEEERQRGNFPDRFSGHQFPNYSSELNVNALLLGDSALYLCASSLSVSGETQYFGPGTRLLVL.

The CDR3 DNA sequence: TGTGCCAGCAGTTACTCGATCATGGAGACCCAGTACTTC. This encodes CASSYSIMETQYF. The chain employs TRBV6-6 and TRBJ2-5; D call uncertain. The CDR3 contains 13 residues. Trimming removed 0 bases from V and 5 bases from J, with 7 bases in between. Per germline, CDR1 MNHNY and CDR2 SVGAGI (reference sequence).

The CDR3, as DNA: TGTGCCAGCAGCTTAGTGGTTAATCAGCCCCAGCATTTT. Protein sequence: CASSLVVNQPQHF. V is TRBV7-9 and J is TRBJ1-5; no firm D call. Germline CDR1 reads SEHNR; CDR2 reads FQNEAQ (reference sequence). V was cut by 1 base and J by 4 bases, with 5 bases left in between. The CDR3 is 13 amino acids.

The V gene is TRBV6-1, the J gene TRBJ2-3, with 8 bases fitting TRBD2. In germline, CDR1 is MNHNS, CDR2 SASEGT. V shed 7 bases, J shed 2 bases, and the junction held 8 bases outside the gene matches. The CDR3 extends over 15 amino acids. The CDR3 here is CASTQSGGLTDTQYF. The CDR3 DNA reads as TGTGCCAGCACCCAGTCGGGGGGGCTCACAGATACGCAGTATTTT.

The V and J genes are TRBV6-5 and TRBJ2-6, with TRBD1 identical over 7 bases. The CDR3 consists of 16 residues. V trimming: 2 bases; J trimming: 2 bases; junction bases outside the gene matches: 3. Germline lookup yields CDR1 MNHEY and CDR2 SVGAGI. CDR3: CASSYDRVAGANVLTF. CDR3 nucleotides: TGTGCCAGCAGTTACGACAGGGTCGCTGGGGCCAACGTCCTGACTTTC.

V and J are TRBV19 and TRBJ1-1; D ambiguous. The germline CDR1 and CDR2 sequences are LNHDA and SQIVND (reference sequence). The CDR3 has 13 residues. V was shortened by 4 bases and J by 0 bases, with 6 bases between the two germline ends. CDR3 bases: TGTGCCAGTAGTAAAACAGTGAACACTGAAGCTTTCTTT. It is translated as CASSKTVNTEAFF. The whole variable domain, remainder taken from reference TRBV19 and TRBJ1-1, is DGGITQSPKYLFRKEGQNVTLSCEQNLNHDAMYWYRQDPGQGLRLIYYSQIVNDFQKGDIAEGYSVSREKKESFPLTVTSAQKNPTAFYLCASSKTVNTEAFFGQGTRLTVV.